The clone carrying this TCR beta chain was seen at least ten times. These data originate in a study of CD8 T cells in ankylosing spondylitis. TCRdb recomputed calls from the 5' RACE reads with MiXCR, one row per CDR3 protein. The sample holds under 300,000 distinct CDR3 sequences, over 15% seen once. V lost 4 bases to trimming and J lost 7 bases, with 11 bases between them. Germline lookup yields CDR1 MNHEY and CDR2 SMNVEV (reference sequence). This CDR3 region has 13 residues. This receptor was obtained from a male donor with ankylosing spondylitis or in good health (not recorded which). The chain links TRBV27 to TRBJ2-1, with D maybe TRBD2 (6 bases). Sequencing was done on a sample of blood, either unsorted or a sorted T cell fraction (not recorded which). For the CDR3, the DNA is TGTGCCAGCAGTTCGACGGGGGTGAATGAGCAGTTCTTC. Its translation: CASSSTGVNEQFF.